This TCR beta chain is drawn from a study of T cells in Graves' hyperthyroidism and ophthalmopathy. TCR beta CDR3 regions were amplified from RNA. Using the HTBI primer set, a first-round RT-PCR was run on the TCR CDR3. In TCRdb, the multiplex PCR reads were re-called with MiXCR into one record per CDR3 protein. The table lists roughly 250,000 distinct CDR3 sequences, 16% of them singletons. The length of the CDR3 is 17 residues. Germline values: CDR1 SGHTA, CDR2 FQGNSA. Trimming at V came to 0 bases and at J to 6 bases, leaving 10 bases not matched to a gene. This clonotype was observed many times. Diagnostic decisions used clinical symptoms, serum thyroxine and TRAb, thyroid ultrasound and orbital computed tomography.

The V gene is TRBV7-2, the J gene TRBJ2-1; 8 bases agree with TRBD2. Sequenced: blood. This clonotype originated in a young woman with Graves' ophthalmopathy. The CDR3 region has the DNA TGTGCCAGCAGCTTAGCTTTAGTAGCGGGGTATCGCAATGAGCAGTTCTTC. It codes for CASSLALVAGYRNEQFF.